This T cell receptor beta chain is drawn from a study of neurological immune-mediated disorders. Study-wide results and caveats: Patients with HTLV-1-associated myelopathy showed the most TCR clonal expansion. Those with multiple sclerosis showed the least, falling below healthy controls.

V was pared by 8 bases and J by 8 bases, with 18 bases between. The CDR3 covers 13 residues. Germline V gene lookup returns CDR1 MNHNS and CDR2 SASEGT. Noted time point: longitudinal time-point 2. Maryland, USA blood bank volunteers served as healthy controls. The making of cDNA relied on 5'RACE with 10-nucleotide random UMIs. TCRdb ran MiXCR on the 5' RACE reads and lists one entry per CDR3 protein. The sample consists of roughly 60,000 distinct CDR3 sequences, 9.7% of them appearing once. This clonotype was seen many times. Its target is unknown. The rearrangement links TRBV6-1 to TRBJ2-5; a possible D gene is TRBD1 (6 bases). The source material was PBMCs. The receptor was derived from a man aged 30 to 45 in good health. The CDR3 DNA sequence: TGTGCCAGCCCTCGAACGTTGGGGGCAACCCAGTACTTC. Translation gives CASPRTLGATQYF.